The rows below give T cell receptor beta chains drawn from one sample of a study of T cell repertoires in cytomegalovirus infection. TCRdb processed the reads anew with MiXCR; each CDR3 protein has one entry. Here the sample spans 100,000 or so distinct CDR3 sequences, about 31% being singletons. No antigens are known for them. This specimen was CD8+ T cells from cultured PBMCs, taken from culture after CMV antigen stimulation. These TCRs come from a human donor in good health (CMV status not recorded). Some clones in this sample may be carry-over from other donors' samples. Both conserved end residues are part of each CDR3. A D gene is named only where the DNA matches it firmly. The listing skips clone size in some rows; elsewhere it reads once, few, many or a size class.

DNA: TGCGCCAGCAGCCAAGGGGGGGGCTACGAGCAGTACTTC
CDR3: CASSQGGGYEQYF
J: TRBJ2-7
V: TRBV4-1
size: .
D: TRBD2

DNA: TGTGCCAGCAGCTCCCGACAGGGGGAAAGTACTGAAGCTTTCTTT
CDR3: CASSSRQGESTEAFF
J: TRBJ1-1
V: TRBV7-6
size: many
D: TRBD1

DNA: TGTGCCAGCAGTTTAACCCCTACAGCAGGGCCTAGAGGGGGCTACACCTTC
CDR3: CASSLTPTAGPRGGYTF
J: TRBJ1-2
V: TRBV28
size: many
D: .

DNA: TGTGCCAGCAGCTTAACTGGACATCATTACGAGCAGTACTTC
CDR3: CASSLTGHHYEQYF
J: TRBJ2-7
V: TRBV7-9
size: .
D: .

DNA: TGTGCCAGCAGTCCCCGGGACAGGCGCACTGAAGCTTTCTTT
CDR3: CASSPRDRRTEAFF
J: TRBJ1-1
V: TRBV27
size: few
D: TRBD1

DNA: TGCGCCAAGATGAGACGGTACAATGAGCAGTTCTTC
CDR3: CAKMRRYNEQFF
J: TRBJ2-1
V: TRBV4-1
size: .
D: .

DNA: TGTGCCAGCAGCAGCACCGACAGGGTCGAGCAGTACTTC
CDR3: CASSSTDRVEQYF
J: TRBJ2-7
V: TRBV12-3/TRBV12-4
size: few
D: TRBD1

DNA: TGTGCCAGCAGCTTAAAGGAGCAAAGGGGGACCGGGGAGCTGTTTTTT
CDR3: CASSLKEQRGTGELFF
J: TRBJ2-2
V: TRBV11-3
size: .
D: .

DNA: TGTGCCAGCAGTTCCCCGGGACTACAAGAGACCCAGTACTTC
CDR3: CASSSPGLQETQYF
J: TRBJ2-5
V: TRBV27
size: few
D: TRBD2

DNA: TGTGCCAGCAGCCTTTTTCATTCCCGTAAGCGGAACACCGGGGAGCTGTTTTTT
CDR3: CASSLFHSRKRNTGELFF
J: TRBJ2-2
V: TRBV7-6
size: few
D: .

DNA: TGTGCCAGCAGCAGACAGATTTATAATGAGGAAAAACTGTTTTTT
CDR3: CASSRQIYNEEKLFF
J: TRBJ1-4
V: TRBV6-6
size: .
D: .

DNA: TGTGCTAGTGGTTTGGGAGAGGGGGAGATCACTGAAGCTTTCTTT
CDR3: CASGLGEGEITEAFF
J: TRBJ1-1
V: TRBV12-5
size: many
D: .

DNA: TGTGCCAGCAACACGGGGGGGGCTGGCTACACCTTC
CDR3: CASNTGGAGYTF
J: TRBJ1-2
V: TRBV7-2
size: many
D: .

DNA: TGTGCCAGCAGCCAAGAACTCCGGGGGGGCGTCGGGGAGCTGTTTTTT
CDR3: CASSQELRGGVGELFF
J: TRBJ2-2
V: TRBV3-1
size: .
D: TRBD2

DNA: TGTGCCAGCAGCGTAGGTGGGGGCGGTTCTGAAGCTTTCTTT
CDR3: CASSVGGGGSEAFF
J: TRBJ1-1
V: TRBV9
size: few
D: .

DNA: TGTGCCAGCAGCTTGTCTAGGACAGGCGTTAACTATGGCTACACCTTC
CDR3: CASSLSRTGVNYGYTF
J: TRBJ1-2
V: TRBV11-2
size: many
D: TRBD1

DNA: TGCGCCAGCAGCTTTCACAGGGGGAGGTCCTACAATGAGCAGTTCTTC
CDR3: CASSFHRGRSYNEQFF
J: TRBJ2-1
V: TRBV5-1
size: many
D: TRBD1

DNA: TGTGCCACGGCGGGTGCCACCTACGAGCAGTACTTC
CDR3: CATAGATYEQYF
J: TRBJ2-7
V: TRBV7-9
size: few
D: .

DNA: TGTGCCACCAGTGGTCCGGGACTAGCGGGGGGGCATGAGCAGTTCTTC
CDR3: CATSGPGLAGGHEQFF
J: TRBJ2-1
V: TRBV24-1
size: .
D: TRBD2

DNA: TGTGCCAGCAGTGAATATGAGGGAGGGACGGCAAATTCACCCCTCCACTTT
CDR3: CASSEYEGGTANSPLHF
J: TRBJ1-6
V: TRBV25-1
size: few
D: .

DNA: TGTGCCAGCAGCTCTGGGGTAGGGGTGGCTGGCTACACCTTC
CDR3: CASSSGVGVAGYTF
J: TRBJ1-2
V: TRBV7-6
size: many
D: .

DNA: TGTGCCAGCAGCCGGCTTATCTCTGGGGCCAACGTCCTGACTTTC
CDR3: CASSRLISGANVLTF
J: TRBJ2-6
V: TRBV7-8
size: few
D: .

DNA: TGTGCCAGCAGTGAATCGGCCAGGGGATACGAAAAACTGTTTTTT
CDR3: CASSESARGYEKLFF
J: TRBJ1-4
V: TRBV25-1
size: .
D: .

DNA: TGTGCCAGCAGTTCGGGCAGTGTAACAGATACGCAGTATTTT
CDR3: CASSSGSVTDTQYF
J: TRBJ2-3
V: TRBV28
size: few
D: .

DNA: TGTGCCAGCAGCTTATTTGGGGGAGACAGTAGCAATCAGCCCCAGCATTTT
CDR3: CASSLFGGDSSNQPQHF
J: TRBJ1-5
V: TRBV28
size: many
D: .

DNA: TGTGCCAGCACTCTCTCATCGGGGGTATACGAGCAGTACTTC
CDR3: CASTLSSGVYEQYF
J: TRBJ2-7
V: TRBV2
size: .
D: .

DNA: TGTGCCAGCAGTGAAGGGGGCTCGGGAAACACCATATATTTT
CDR3: CASSEGGSGNTIYF
J: TRBJ1-3
V: TRBV2
size: .
D: .

DNA: TGTGCCAGCAGCTCCTCGTACGGGGGTGGCTACACCTTC
CDR3: CASSSSYGGGYTF
J: TRBJ1-2
V: TRBV7-6
size: .
D: .

DNA: TGTGCCAGCAGTTTATGGGGGGGGCCAGCTTTCTTT
CDR3: CASSLWGGPAFF
J: TRBJ1-1
V: TRBV27
size: .
D: .

DNA: TGTGCCAGCAGCAGCCGGGACACCGACATCAGGGGTGGCTACACCTTC
CDR3: CASSSRDTDIRGGYTF
J: TRBJ1-2
V: TRBV14
size: .
D: .

DNA: TGTGCCAGCAGTTTGACAGGGGCGAGGTACGAGCAGTACTTC
CDR3: CASSLTGARYEQYF
J: TRBJ2-7
V: TRBV6-2/TRBV6-3
size: .
D: TRBD1

DNA: TGTGCCAGCAGCTCAACCGGGACAGCGAGAGGAGAAGAGCAGTTCTTC
CDR3: CASSSTGTARGEEQFF
J: TRBJ2-1
V: TRBV7-8
size: many
D: TRBD1

DNA: TGTGCCAGTGGTACTAGATACCACGAGCAGTACTTC
CDR3: CASGTRYHEQYF
J: TRBJ2-7
V: TRBV19
size: .
D: .

DNA: TGTGCCAGCAGCCCATGGGGTTCGGGGGGAGACTATGGCTACACCTTC
CDR3: CASSPWGSGGDYGYTF
J: TRBJ1-2
V: TRBV5-5
size: few
D: .

DNA: TGTGCCAGCAGCTGGACAGGGGACAATGAGCAGTTCTTC
CDR3: CASSWTGDNEQFF
J: TRBJ2-1
V: TRBV5-5
size: many
D: TRBD1

DNA: TGTGCCAGCAGTCCACCGCTAGGTGGGGAGACCCAGTACTTC
CDR3: CASSPPLGGETQYF
J: TRBJ2-5
V: TRBV12-3/TRBV12-4
size: .
D: .

DNA: TGTGCCAGCAGTGATCAAGGCAGTGACGGCTACACCTTC
CDR3: CASSDQGSDGYTF
J: TRBJ1-2
V: TRBV12-3/TRBV12-4
size: .
D: .

DNA: TGTGCCAGCGGAGGACAGGGAAGGGGAGTTAGCAATCAGCCCCAGCATTTT
CDR3: CASGGQGRGVSNQPQHF
J: TRBJ1-5
V: TRBV6-1
size: few
D: TRBD1

DNA: TGTGCCAGCAGTTTAGCGGAGGGGGAAGAGACCCAGTACTTC
CDR3: CASSLAEGEETQYF
J: TRBJ2-5
V: TRBV7-9
size: .
D: .

DNA: TGTGCCAGCAGCTTGGAAGGGGTGAACACTGAAGCTTTCTTT
CDR3: CASSLEGVNTEAFF
J: TRBJ1-1
V: TRBV5-6
size: .
D: .

DNA: TGTGCTAGTGGTCCGGGCTACACTGAAGCTTTCTTT
CDR3: CASGPGYTEAFF
J: TRBJ1-1
V: TRBV12-5
size: few
D: .

DNA: TGTGCCAGCTCACCGCCGACAGGCTACGAGCAGTACTTC
CDR3: CASSPPTGYEQYF
J: TRBJ2-7
V: TRBV18
size: .
D: .

DNA: TGTGCCAGCAGCTTGGGGATTGGTGAGACCCAGTACTTC
CDR3: CASSLGIGETQYF
J: TRBJ2-5
V: TRBV7-9
size: many
D: .

DNA: TGCAGTGCCTTAAGGGACCGAGATAGCAATCAGCCCCAGCATTTT
CDR3: CSALRDRDSNQPQHF
J: TRBJ1-5
V: TRBV20-1
size: few
D: .

DNA: TGTGCCAGCAGTGCCCGGGACGGTTACTACGAGCAGTACTTC
CDR3: CASSARDGYYEQYF
J: TRBJ2-7
V: TRBV12-3/TRBV12-4
size: .
D: .

DNA: TGCGCCAGCAGCCAAGCAGGCTGGAAAGAGACCCAGTACTTC
CDR3: CASSQAGWKETQYF
J: TRBJ2-5
V: TRBV4-1
size: few
D: .

DNA: TGTGCCAGCAGTTTAGGAGGGGTGGGAGATACGCAGTATTTT
CDR3: CASSLGGVGDTQYF
J: TRBJ2-3
V: TRBV27
size: .
D: .

DNA: TGTGCCAGCAGTCCCAGGTTTCTCGGGGCCAACGTCCTGACTTTC
CDR3: CASSPRFLGANVLTF
J: TRBJ2-6
V: TRBV27
size: .
D: .

DNA: TGTGCCAGCAGTAGCCGCCGGAGACAGGGTTCCTACGAGCAGTACTTC
CDR3: CASSSRRRQGSYEQYF
J: TRBJ2-7
V: TRBV12-3/TRBV12-4
size: .
D: TRBD1

DNA: TGTGCCAGCTCACCACCTCTGGGAGAGACCCAGTACTTC
CDR3: CASSPPLGETQYF
J: TRBJ2-5
V: TRBV18
size: many
D: .

DNA: TGTGCCAGCAGTGAGGGGACCCAGTACTTC
CDR3: CASSEGTQYF
J: TRBJ2-5
V: TRBV7-2
size: .
D: .

DNA: TGTGCCAACAGTTTTAACAGGGGTTCACCCCTCCACTTT
CDR3: CANSFNRGSPLHF
J: TRBJ1-6
V: TRBV28
size: once
D: TRBD1

DNA: TGTGCCAGCAGCTTGGTCTCTGGGGCCAACGTCCTGACTTTC
CDR3: CASSLVSGANVLTF
J: TRBJ2-6
V: TRBV7-6
size: many
D: .

DNA: TGTGCCAGCAGTTTTTCAGTGAACACTGAAGCTTTCTTT
CDR3: CASSFSVNTEAFF
J: TRBJ1-1
V: TRBV28
size: many
D: .

DNA: TGTGCCAGCAGTTACGGGCAGACCAATCAGCCCCAGCATTTT
CDR3: CASSYGQTNQPQHF
J: TRBJ1-5
V: TRBV27
size: .
D: .

DNA: TGCGCCAGCAGCCAAGATGGTAGCGGGGGGTACGAGCAGTACTTC
CDR3: CASSQDGSGGYEQYF
J: TRBJ2-7
V: TRBV4-1
size: .
D: TRBD2

DNA: TGTGCCAGCCGTCGGACGGGTTCTAATTCACCCCTCCACTTT
CDR3: CASRRTGSNSPLHF
J: TRBJ1-6
V: TRBV2
size: few
D: .

DNA: TGTGCCAGCAGTTGGGCAGGGGTGGACAATGAGCAGTTCTTC
CDR3: CASSWAGVDNEQFF
J: TRBJ2-1
V: TRBV12-3/TRBV12-4
size: .
D: .

DNA: TGCAGTGCTCACTCCGGAGGGGAGAGGGCTGAAGCTTTCTTT
CDR3: CSAHSGGERAEAFF
J: TRBJ1-1
V: TRBV20-1
size: .
D: .

DNA: TGTGCCAGCAGCCACGGGACCCCCGTCAATGAGCAGTTCTTC
CDR3: CASSHGTPVNEQFF
J: TRBJ2-1
V: TRBV7-6
size: few
D: .